These 18 T cell receptor beta chains were all obtained from the same sample, sequenced in a study of tumor-infiltrating lymphocytes in oesophageal squamous cell carcinoma. TCRdb recomputed calls from the PCR reads with MiXCR, one row per CDR3 protein. In the table there are about 22,000 distinct CDR3 sequences, about 35% of which are singletons. Specimen: esophageal tumor tissue. The receptors shown here come from a male donor with esophageal squamous cell carcinoma.

This clonotype was recorded many times. V gene TRBV2 combines with J gene TRBJ1-2; 8 positions agree with TRBD1. CDR1 and CDR2 (germline): SNHLY, FYNNEI. Trimming removed 6 bases from V and 13 bases from J; junction bases left unmatched: 16. The CDR3 spans 14 residues. CDR3 sequence (DNA): TGTGCCAGCAGAGAGACAGGGGAGTGGGATACGCGCACCTTC. Translation: CASRETGEWDTRTF.

This clonotype was seen ten or more times. The chain employs TRBV5-6 and TRBJ1-2, with D possibly matching TRBD1 (5 bases). Deletions cut 0 bases from V and 6 bases from J, with 15 bases between. Looked up from germline, CDR1 is SGHDT and CDR2 is YYEEEE. This CDR3 has 15 residues. The CDR3 reads CASSLDGRVGHGYTF. The CDR3, as DNA: TGTGCCAGCAGCTTGGACGGCAGGGTGGGGCATGGCTACACCTTC.

For this clonotype: One end of the junction does not line up with germline, which may come from a read error. The CDR3 protein is CASSSGTSSYEQLF. As DNA, the CDR3 is TGTGCCAGCAGTTCCGGGACAAGCTCCTACGAGCAGCTCTTC. The chain is built from TRBV27 and TRBJ2-1; D may be TRBD1 (6 bases). Germline CDR1 and CDR2: MNHEY and SMNVEV (reference sequence). The CDR3 totals 14 residues.

V is TRBV6-6 and J is TRBJ2-5, with 7 nucleotides matching TRBD1. The DNA end favors TRBJ2-7, so the J call may be wrong. CDR1 is MNHNY and CDR2 is SVGAGI in the germline V gene (reference sequence). This CDR3 region has 15 residues. The CDR3 reads CASNRGQVRSYEQYF. CDR3 bases: TGTGCCAGCAACCGAGGACAGGTTCGCTCCTACGAGCAGTACTTC.

About this clonotype: This may arise from a read error, as a much more abundant clone is one base away. The chain has TRBV6-6 and TRBJ2-1, with 11 bases lining up with TRBD2. The J segment lost 10 bases and the V segment lost 8 bases, leaving 22 bases of the junction unmatched. The CDR3 contains 18 residues. Germline lookup yields CDR1 MNHNY and CDR2 SVGAGI (reference sequence). CDR3 protein: CASYGLVAGGLGADEQFF. In DNA form, the CDR3 reads TGTGCCAGCTACGGGTTGGTAGCGGGAGGGCTCGGGGCCGACGAGCAGTTCTTC.

This clonotype is medium-sized. The rearrangement uses TRBV7-2 and TRBJ1-2, with D unclear. V was clipped by 4 bases and J by 8 bases, with 17 bases between them. The CDR3 consists of 14 residues. From germline, CDR1 is SGHTA and CDR2 FQGNSA. The CDR3 nucleotides read TGTGCCAGCAGCTCCGACTATACGATAGCGGGCTACACCTTC. This sequence encodes CASSSDYTIAGYTF.

The genes are TRBV7-9 and TRBJ2-7, with TRBD2 matching 7 bases. The J call is in doubt because the DNA end fits TRBJ2-5 better. This CDR3 is 14 amino acids long. Germline V gene data show CDR1 as SEHNR and CDR2 as FQNEAQ (reference sequence). CDR3 bases: TGTGCCAGCAGCTTAGCGGTCGGGGGGGAGACCCAGTACTTC. Its protein is CASSLAVGGETQYF.

This sequence joins TRBV6-9 and TRBJ2-4; D not certain. The closer fit of TRBJ2-7 to the DNA end suggests the J call may be wrong. This CDR3 region has 16 residues. Germline loops: CDR1 MNHGY, CDR2 SVAAGI. CDR3 DNA sequence: TGTGCCAGCAGTTACGCCCTCTCGTACTCGGGCTACGAGCAGTACTTC. It specifies CASSYALSYSGYEQYF.

This clonotype was observed many times. The rearrangement joins TRBV27 to TRBJ1-2; TRBD1 matches 7 bases. V trimming: 6 bases; J trimming: 5 bases; junction bases outside the gene matches: 9. Germline V gene lookup returns CDR1 MNHEY and CDR2 SMNVEV (reference sequence). CDR3 length: 14 residues. The CDR3 bases are TGTGCCAGCAGACCTACAGGGGCCGGGTATGGCTACACCTTC. Protein: CASRPTGAGYGYTF.

This clonotype has at least ten counts. As the CDR3 is not closed by the conserved phenylalanine or tryptophan, this likely results from a read error. Because the CDR3's place on the DNA is in doubt, the DNA is left out and the CDR3 is given as listed by TCRdb. This rearrangement joins TRBV7-2 to TRBJ2-1. Germline-derived CDR1 and CDR2 are SGHTA and FQGNSA. The CDR3 is 9 residues long, counting both termini. CDR3 in amino acids: CASSDVYRA.

This clonotype was counted a few times. Given the absence of the conserved phenylalanine or tryptophan at the CDR3 end, a read error is likely. Because the CDR3's place on the DNA is in doubt, the DNA is left out and the CDR3 is given as listed by TCRdb. This chain uses TRBV11-2 with TRBJ2-7; the DNA was not compared with TRBD1, the D call given in the table. 16 amino acids form the CDR3, both terminal residues included. Germline V gene lookup returns CDR1 SGHAT and CDR2 FQNNGV. CDR3 sequence reads: CASSLVQGAYGYTFGS.

V gene TRBV2 combines with J gene TRBJ1-5; D is perhaps TRBD1 (5 bases). CDR1 SNHLY and CDR2 FYNNEI come from the germline V gene. This CDR3 region has 13 residues. The germline V and J ends were trimmed by 6 bases and 2 bases, with 8 bases remaining between them. The CDR3 reads CASRQGGNQPQHF. The CDR3 nucleotides are TGTGCCAGCAGGCAGGGTGGCAATCAGCCCCAGCATTTT.

The chain links TRBV7-2 to TRBJ2-3, with TRBD1 identical over 7 bases. CDR1 and CDR2 from the germline V gene are SGHTA and FQGNSA. After removal of 2 bases from V and 11 bases from J, the junction contained 13 bases not matched to a gene. CDR3 size: 15 residues. The CDR3 DNA follows: TGTGCCAGCAGCTTATTGGGACAGATCTCCTACGAGCAGTATTTT. Translated: CASSLLGQISYEQYF.

The sample holds a few counts of this clonotype. The J gene is TRBJ1-6, the V gene TRBV4-1; 8 bases align to TRBD1. This CDR3 is built from 16 residues. Germline V gene lookup returns CDR1 MGHRA and CDR2 YSYEKL. The ends lost 5 bases at V and 9 bases at J; junction bases unmatched: 12. The CDR3 DNA reads as TGCGCCAGCAGCGTCGGACAGGGTAGCGGTTCTTCACCCCTCCACTTT. Protein: CASSVGQGSGSSPLHF.

This clonotype was recorded once. This CDR3 is missing its conserved last phenylalanine or tryptophan, likely due to a read error. Because the CDR3's place on the DNA is in doubt, the DNA is left out and the CDR3 is given as listed by TCRdb. The chain uses TRBV25-1 and TRBJ2-1; the D segment call TRBD1 is taken from the table without a DNA check. Germline V CDR1 and CDR2: MGHDK, SYGVNS. The CDR3 spans 16 residues, counting both ends. This chain's CDR3 is CASRTDRGNYGYTFGS.

This clonotype has just one count. This chain uses TRBV6-1 with TRBJ1-2, with a tentative D call TRBD1 (5 bases). The germline V gene has CDR1 MNHNS and CDR2 SASEGT. The CDR3 has 12 residues. The ends were cut back, 6 bases at V and 4 bases at J, with 9 bases in the middle. The CDR3 protein is CASSGGTYGYTF. The DNA for the CDR3 is TGTGCCAGCAGCGGAGGGACCTATGGCTACACCTTC.

The chain employs TRBV9 and TRBJ2-7; 7 positions agree with TRBD1. The junction had 10 bases not matched to a gene; V was cut back by 0 bases and J by 7 bases. Germline V gene sequence: CDR1 SGDLS, CDR2 YYNGEE. The CDR3 totals 15 residues. CDR3 sequence reads: CASSVGGTVYNEQYF. The CDR3 coding sequence is TGTGCCAGCAGCGTAGGGGGGACAGTTTACAATGAGCAGTACTTC.

This clonotype was seen more than once but under ten times. Possible read error: a much larger clone is one base away. The rearrangement links TRBV5-3 to TRBJ2-7, with D perhaps TRBD1 (5 bases). The J call is in doubt because the DNA end fits TRBJ2-1 better. TRBV5-3 is an ORF; its function is uncertain. The length of the CDR3 is 13 residues. The CDR3 nucleotides read TGCGCCAGTGGGGTGGTAGGGGTCCACGAGCAGTTCTTC. This encodes CASGVVGVHEQFF.